The TCR beta chain described here comes from a study of OX40 agonist ivuxolimab in advanced cancers. About the study: At doses from 0.01 to 10 mg/kg, patients were given intravenous ivuxolimab every 2 weeks. Each dose-escalation patient presented with hepatocellular carcinoma, melanoma, renal cell or head and neck cancer. Overall study results and limits: Compared with CD4+, CD8+ T cells on average had more expanded clones.

Germline CDR1 LNHDA, CDR2 SQIVND (reference sequence). With 3 bases removed from V and 4 bases from J, the gap between germline ends came to 9 bases. The CDR3 has 13 amino acids. A remark on this clone: Antigen specificity is unknown.

Repertoires were generated with immunoSEQ multiplex PCR, while TCRdb's copy carries only in-frame clones and drops some. This sample yields around 15,000 clones, of which approximately 83% are seen a single time; roughly 12% belongs to the top ten. V gene TRBV19 combines with J gene TRBJ1-1; D uncertain. This TCR was recovered from an adult with an advanced solid tumor such as melanoma, head and neck, liver or kidney cancer. The sequences come from CD4+ or CD8+ T cells sorted from blood, collected in a trial of the OX40 agonist ivuxolimab. The CDR3 DNA follows: TGTGCCAGTAGTATCCTAGGTTTCACTGAAGCTTTCTTT. It translates to CASSILGFTEAFF.